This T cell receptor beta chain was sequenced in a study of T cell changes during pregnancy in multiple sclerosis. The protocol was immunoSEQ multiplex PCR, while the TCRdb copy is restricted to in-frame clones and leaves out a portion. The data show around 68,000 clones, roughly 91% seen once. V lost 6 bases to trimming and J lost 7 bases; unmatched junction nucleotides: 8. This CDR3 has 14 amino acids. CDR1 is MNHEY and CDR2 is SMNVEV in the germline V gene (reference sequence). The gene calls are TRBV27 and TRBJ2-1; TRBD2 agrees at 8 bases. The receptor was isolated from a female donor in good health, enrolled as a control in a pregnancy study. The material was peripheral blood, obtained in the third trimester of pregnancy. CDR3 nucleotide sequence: TGTGCCAGCAGATTTAGCGGGATAGGTAATGAGCAGTTCTTC. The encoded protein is CASRFSGIGNEQFF.